This entry lists 18 T cell receptor beta chains sequenced from one sample in a study of PD-1 blockade in classical Hodgkin lymphoma. Exposure to brentuximab vedotin varied, and each patient had relapsed following autologous stem cell transplantation. Clones were read by immunoSEQ multiplex PCR, and TCRdb kept only the in-frame ones, dropping some. Among approximately 80,000 clones listed, approximately 88% were seen once. Sequencing used peripheral blood mononuclear cells (PBMCs), obtained at baseline. These receptor sequences come from a human donor with classical Hodgkin lymphoma.

V usage is TRBV28 and J usage is TRBJ1-2, with 8 nucleotides matching TRBD1. CDR1 is MDHEN, CDR2 SYDVKM, per germline. V shed 4 bases and J 7 bases; nucleotides not matched to a gene: 11. This CDR3 has 15 residues. The CDR3 region has the DNA TGTGCCAGCAGTTCGCTGGACAGGGAAGGAGTTGGCTACACCTTC. Encoded protein: CASSSLDREGVGYTF.

This clone was seen a few times. The J gene is TRBJ1-5, the V gene TRBV9; D possibly corresponds to TRBD1 (5 bases). The CDR3 runs 15 residues. V was cut by 6 bases and J by 6 bases, with 19 bases left in between. Germline V gene data show CDR1 as SGDLS and CDR2 as YYNGEE. CDR3 sequence reads: CASTLDFRGGQPQHF. The CDR3 DNA follows: TGTGCCAGCACCTTAGATTTCCGGGGCGGTCAGCCCCAGCATTTT. Drawing the rest from reference TRBV9 and TRBJ1-5, the complete variable domain is DSGVTQTPKHLITATGQRVTLRCSPRSGDLSVYWYQQSLDQGLQFLIQYYNGEERAKGNILERFSAQQFPDLHSELNLSSLELGDSALYFCASTLDFRGGQPQHFGDGTRLSIL.

This chain connects TRBV5-1 to TRBJ1-1; D uncertain. This CDR3 contains 14 residues. With 4 bases removed from V and 1 base from J, the gap between germline ends came to 11 bases. Germline V gene lookup returns CDR1 SGHRS and CDR2 YFSETQ. DNA of the CDR3: TGCGCCAGCAGCGAAGGTTTGAGGAACACTGAAGCTTTCTTT. Translated: CASSEGLRNTEAFF.

V gene TRBV27 combines with J gene TRBJ2-1; 7 bases match TRBD2. Germline assignment: CDR1 MNHEY and CDR2 SMNVEV (reference sequence). Trimming cost V 2 bases and J 5 bases; bases outside gene matches: 3. The CDR3 covers 14 residues. In DNA, the CDR3 is TGTGCCAGCAGTTTAGCTAGCGGTAACAATGAGCAGTTCTTC. Encoded protein: CASSLASGNNEQFF.

This clone was observed a single time. The V gene is TRBV27, the J gene TRBJ1-5; D gene ambiguous. The CDR3 is made up of 15 amino acids. The germline gives CDR1 MNHEY, CDR2 SMNVEV (reference sequence). V was trimmed by 8 bases and J by 0 bases, leaving 14 bases between them. The CDR3, as DNA: TGTGCCAGCGCCAAACAAGAATATAGCAATCAGCCCCAGCATTTT. This codes for CASAKQEYSNQPQHF.

The chain couples TRBV2 to TRBJ1-1; tentative D call: TRBD1 (5 bases). CDR1 and CDR2 (germline): SNHLY, FYNNEI. CDR3 length equals 10 residues. Trimming removed 8 bases from V and 7 bases from J, with 8 bases in between. For the CDR3, the DNA is TGTGCCAGCGGGCAGGGTGAAGCTTTCTTT. Residues: CASGQGEAFF.

The rearrangement uses TRBV29-1 and TRBJ2-7, with 11 bases matching TRBD2. The CDR3 spans 12 residues. V lost 7 bases, J lost 4 bases, and 3 bases stayed unmatched. Germline CDR1 reads SQVTM; CDR2 reads ANQGSEA. The chain's CDR3 is CSARTSGYEQYF. The DNA for the CDR3 is TGCAGCGCCCGGACTAGCGGGTACGAGCAGTACTTC.

Points on this clone: The same CDR3 can be traced to other DNA sequences in this sample. V gene TRBV19 combines with J gene TRBJ1-1; D is unclear. The CDR3 loop spans 13 amino acids. The germline CDR1 and CDR2 sequences are LNHDA and SQIVND (reference sequence). Trimming stripped 0 bases from V and 1 base from J, with 3 bases between. CDR3 loop: CASSIDGNTEAFF. CDR3 coding DNA: TGTGCCAGTAGTATAGACGGGAACACTGAAGCTTTCTTT.

This chain joins TRBV7-2 and TRBJ2-1; tentatively, D is TRBD2 (5 bases). CDR1 and CDR2 from the germline V gene are SGHTA and FQGNSA. V was trimmed by 5 bases and J by 7 bases, leaving 18 bases between them. The CDR3 loop spans 15 amino acids. The CDR3 is CASSPQGQLVNEQFF. In nucleotides, the CDR3 is TGTGCCAGCAGCCCCCAAGGCCAACTAGTGAATGAGCAGTTCTTC.

The genes are TRBV6-5 and TRBJ1-5; TRBD1 agrees at 10 bases. Germline V CDR1 and CDR2: MNHEY, SVGAGI. Losses at the gene ends were 5 bases for V and 6 bases for J; bases not matched to a gene: 7. The CDR3 is made up of 15 amino acids. The CDR3 nucleotides read TGTGCCAGCAGTAGACAGGGGGCGTTAGGTCAGCCCCAGCATTTT. This sequence encodes CASSRQGALGQPQHF.

V and J are TRBV29-1 and TRBJ2-3; D is unresolved. The CDR3 is 13 amino acids. V gave up 4 bases and J gave up 2 bases, with 10 bases separating them. Germline V lookup: CDR1 SQVTM, CDR2 ANQGSEA. The DNA of the CDR3 is TGCAGCGTTGCGGCCAGGTCCACAGATACGCAGTATTTT. Amino acid sequence: CSVAARSTDTQYF.

The rearrangement links TRBV7-6 to TRBJ2-1; 11 nucleotides match TRBD2. CDR3 length: 16 residues. CDR1 and CDR2 (germline): SGHVS, FNYEAQ. The ends lost 6 bases at V and 5 bases at J; junction bases unmatched: 9. The chain's CDR3 is CASSLSTSGINNEQFF. The CDR3 DNA is TGTGCCAGCAGTTTGTCGACTAGCGGGATCAACAATGAGCAGTTCTTC. Filled out from reference TRBV7-6 and TRBJ2-1, the complete variable domain reads GAGVSQSPRYKVTKRGQDVALRCDPISGHVSLYWYRQALGQGPEFLTYFNYEAQQDKSGLPNDRFSAERPEGSISTLTIQRTEQRDSAMYRCASSLSTSGINNEQFFGPGTRLTVL.

The J gene is TRBJ1-5, the V gene TRBV4-3; no clear D. This CDR3 has 15 residues. The germline V gene has CDR1 LGHNA and CDR2 YSLEER. Trimming cost V 0 bases and J 4 bases, with 10 bases left between them. Here the CDR3 DNA reads TGCGCCAGCAGCCAAGATCACTCCCTAAATCAGCCCCAGCATTTT. Translating gives CASSQDHSLNQPQHF.

In this sample, this clone turned up once. This chain joins TRBV6-1 and TRBJ1-5; 10 bases line up with TRBD1. The germline V gene has CDR1 MNHNS and CDR2 SASEGT. V shed 6 bases, J shed 6 bases, and the junction held 2 bases outside the gene matches. The CDR3 sequence is 13 residues long. The CDR3 here is CASSDRGRQPQHF. The CDR3 region has the DNA TGTGCCAGCAGCGACAGGGGGCGTCAGCCCCAGCATTTT.

The CDR3 DNA follows: TGCGCCAGCAGCTTGGTTGCGACAGCGAACACTGAAGCTTTCTTT. Amino acids: CASSLVATANTEAFF. V is TRBV5-1 and J is TRBJ1-1; a possible D gene is TRBD1 (5 bases). This CDR3 comprises 15 residues. V was pared by 0 bases and J by 1 base, with 10 bases between. CDR1 is SGHRS and CDR2 is YFSETQ in the germline V gene.

This chain links TRBV13 with TRBJ2-5; D is uncertain. CDR3 length equals 13 residues. The ends were cut back, 3 bases at V and 4 bases at J, with 9 bases in the middle. Germline assignment: CDR1 PRHDT and CDR2 FYEKMQ (reference sequence). Here the CDR3 reads CASSLVDAETQYF. The CDR3 bases are TGTGCCAGCAGCTTGGTAGACGCAGAGACCCAGTACTTC.

V gene TRBV14 combines with J gene TRBJ1-3; 8 bases are a match to TRBD1. V gave up 4 bases and J gave up 1 base; unmatched junction bases: 12. Germline V CDR1 and CDR2: SGHDN, FVKESK. CDR3 length: 18 amino acids. The CDR3 region has the DNA TGTGCCAGCAGCCTGACAGGGGCGATCCTGTCATCTGGAAACACCATATATTTT. Translation gives CASSLTGAILSSGNTIYF.

The rearrangement uses TRBV9 and TRBJ1-4; TRBD1 agrees at 7 bases. The germline V gene has CDR1 SGDLS and CDR2 YYNGEE. V lost 2 bases to trimming and J lost 5 bases; unmatched junction nucleotides: 6. The CDR3 is 15 amino acids. The CDR3 DNA reads TGTGCCAGCAGCGTTCGCGACAGGGAGAATGAAAAACTGTTTTTT. Translating gives CASSVRDRENEKLFF. Looking up the rest from reference TRBV9 and TRBJ1-4 gives the full variable domain: DSGVTQTPKHLITATGQRVTLRCSPRSGDLSVYWYQQSLDQGLQFLIQYYNGEERAKGNILERFSAQQFPDLHSELNLSSLELGDSALYFCASSVRDRENEKLFFGSGTQLSVL.